The sequence of this T cell receptor beta chain was determined in a study of blood T cell repertoires in COVID-19 (dated by TCRdb to the early 2020s). For the wider study: Samples covering the acute and convalescent phases of COVID-19 were provided by collaborators in the United States, Italy and Spain. HLA class I and class II types, where available, came from metadata supplied by the sample provider rather than from assay-based typing. A de-identified subject ID, COVID-19 status, age in years and sex were almost always included in the sample metadata. The repertoires were released in a freely available public database intended as a resource for research on the immune response to SARS-CoV-2. The dataset comprised deeply sampled blood TCRbeta repertoires from subjects exposed to, actively infected with, or recovered from COVID-19. The samples were drawn from two sources: the first 160 participants of the ongoing ImmuneRACE study, and 1,000 to 1,500 subjects contributed by 6 global collaborators. The prospective study material was composed of cDNA or gDNA derived from T cells, B-cell-depleted T cells, or PBMCs.

What the work shows at the level of the full study, not this receptor alone: How much clinical and demographic metadata was included differed by source and by participant, and the metadata was provided uncurated.

This clone was seen a handful of times. The antigen it recognizes is unknown. No much larger clone exists at a distance of one base, and base qualities are not known. Taken from cysteine to phenylalanine, the CDR3 has 14 residues. Only CDR3 DNA remains: 42 bases, in frame from the first base. The germline ends are 15 bases apart after V is trimmed by 4 bases and J by 6 bases. Sequences MDHEN (CDR1) and SYDVKM (CDR2) are obtained from the germline V gene. TCRbeta CDR3 regions were amplified from genomic DNA using the immunoSEQ Assay, a bias-controlled multiplex PCR. Per the authors' processing: The number of nucleated cells in each sample was estimated by amplification of reference gene primers within the assay. To quantify the absolute abundance of each unique TCRbeta CDR3 rearrangement, sequence reads were collapsed and filtered. For each sample, productive Simpson clonality was calculated as the square root of Simpson's diversity index over productive rearrangements. As stored in TCRdb, this immuneACCESS dataset retains in-frame rearrangements with V and J assigned. A fraction of the clones does not appear; measured against another copy, unresolved V genes explain less than half of the discrepancy, and the remainder lacks a known reason. D and trimming were read from the DNA, whereas the V and J calls and clone size are those reported in that table. In all, the sample holds roughly 120,000 clones, and more than 70% of those were seen once. Jointly, the top ten make up roughly 7.9% of the sample.

Each collaborating institution followed its own protocols to collect whole blood in K2EDTA tubes. Collaborator samples were shipped for TCRbeta analysis as frozen whole blood, isolated PBMCs, or DNA extracted from either sample type. Input material: peripheral blood. This receptor was obtained from a human donor in a cohort sampled during active COVID-19. This sequence uses TRBV28 and TRBJ1-2; a tentative D call is TRBD1 (5 bases match). The CDR3 amino acid sequence is: CASSSTGTYDGYTF. DNA sequence: TGTGCCAGCAGTTCAACCGGGACTTACGATGGCTACACCTTC.